These 26 T cell receptor beta chains were sequenced from one sample in a study of cytomegalovirus exposure and HLA in healthy donors. PCR involved 60 Vbeta and 13 Jbeta primers. Profiling relied on immunoSEQ multiplex PCR, and the TCRdb table lists in-frame clones only, not all of them. Counted here are approximately 140,000 clones, 55% to 70% occurring once; the ten biggest clones make up approximately 6.6%. What was sequenced was PBMCs. All receptors come from a woman aged 55-75 years in good health and CMV-seropositive.

The chain is built from TRBV9 and TRBJ2-1; 11 positions agree with TRBD1. CDR1 SGDLS and CDR2 YYNGEE come from the germline V gene. The V gene end was trimmed by 4 bases and the J gene end by 7 bases; junction bases not matched to a gene: 4. The CDR3 is 14 amino acids. CDR3 bases: TGTGCCAGCAGCCATGGACAGGGGGCGAATGAGCAGTTCTTC. Amino acid sequence: CASSHGQGANEQFF. The full variable domain, with the rest looked up from reference TRBV9 and TRBJ2-1, is DSGVTQTPKHLITATGQRVTLRCSPRSGDLSVYWYQQSLDQGLQFLIQYYNGEERAKGNILERFSAQQFPDLHSELNLSSLELGDSALYFCASSHGQGANEQFFGPGTRLTVL.

The CDR3 is CAISGLAGTQETQYF. The CDR3 DNA sequence: TGTGCCATCAGCGGACTAGCGGGGACCCAAGAGACCCAGTACTTC. V gene TRBV10-3 combines with J gene TRBJ2-5, with 12 bases aligning to TRBD2. With 6 bases clipped from V and 1 base from J, the junction kept 3 bases outside the gene matches. Germline V gene lookup returns CDR1 ENHRY and CDR2 SYGVKD. The CDR3 is made up of 15 amino acids.

This chain links TRBV6-4 with TRBJ2-1; TRBD2 aligns across 9 bases. Germline CDR1 reads MRHNA; CDR2 reads SNTAGT. The CDR3 spans 14 residues. The J segment lost 7 bases and the V segment lost 4 bases, leaving 5 bases of the junction unmatched. In DNA, the CDR3 is TGTGCCAGCAGTGGAATAGCGGGAGTAAATGAGCAGTTCTTC. It translates to CASSGIAGVNEQFF.

The rearrangement links TRBV5-6 to TRBJ2-1; 7 bases map to TRBD1. Germline CDR1 reads SGHDT; CDR2 reads YYEEEE. This CDR3 contains 13 residues. Trimming took 4 bases from V and 12 from J; bases not matched to a gene: 10. CDR3 DNA: TGTGCCAGCAGCCTAGTCAGGGGGTTAGGGCAGTTCTTC. The encoded protein is CASSLVRGLGQFF.

The J gene is TRBJ2-3, the V gene TRBV21-1; no DNA check was done on the table's D call, TRBD2. TRBV21-1 is designated a pseudogene. This CDR3 comprises 16 residues. The CDR3 region is CASSNKSGENTDTQYF. The CDR3 region has the DNA TGTGCCAGCAGCAACAAAAGCGGGGAAAACACAGATACGCAGTATTTT.

This clone was observed a few times. The V call is TRBV10-1, the J call TRBJ1-1; D possibly corresponds to TRBD1 (6 bases). The CDR3 runs to 14 residues. V was pared by 6 bases and J by 2 bases, with 13 bases between. Germline assignment: CDR1 WNHNN and CDR2 SYGVQD (reference sequence). CDR3 in DNA: TGCGCCAGCAGGAACAGGGTCTACAACACTGAAGCTTTCTTT. Its translation: CASRNRVYNTEAFF.

The V call is TRBV6-5, the J call TRBJ1-4; D possibly corresponds to TRBD1 (6 bases). The CDR3 covers 13 residues. Trimming cost V 5 bases and J 14 bases, with 18 bases left between them. Germline V CDR1 and CDR2: MNHEY, SVGAGI. CDR3 sequence reads: CASSAPQGSNLFF. The CDR3 nucleotides read TGTGCCAGCAGTGCCCCTCAGGGGAGTAACCTGTTTTTT.

In DNA form, the CDR3 reads TGTGCCAGCAGTGGTCAGACAGGGATATCTCCCCAGCATTTT. Residues: CASSGQTGISPQHF. The rearrangement uses TRBV2 and TRBJ1-5; TRBD1 matches at 7 bases. Germline CDR1 is SNHLY and CDR2 is FYNNEI. The CDR3 extends over 14 amino acids. Unmatched junction bases numbered 10, after V lost 4 bases and J lost 10 bases.

The chain recombines TRBV28 with TRBJ2-3; 10 bases agree with TRBD1. This CDR3 has 18 residues. V shed 3 bases and J 5 bases; nucleotides not matched to a gene: 14. Germline V gives CDR1 MDHEN, CDR2 SYDVKM. The CDR3 DNA follows: TGTGCCAGCAGTTTCGTAGGGTCCGGGACAGGGGACCAAGATACGCAGTATTTT. It is translated as CASSFVGSGTGDQDTQYF.

The chain links TRBV5-1 to TRBJ1-1; D might be TRBD1 (5 bases). Germline V lookup: CDR1 SGHRS, CDR2 YFSETQ. V was trimmed by 3 bases and J by 7 bases, leaving 13 bases between them. CDR3 length equals 13 residues. CDR3 in amino acids: CASSSDGAVEAFF. CDR3 DNA: TGCGCCAGCAGCTCAGATGGGGCTGTTGAAGCTTTCTTT. The whole variable domain, remainder taken from reference TRBV5-1 and TRBJ1-1, is KAGVTQTPRYLIKTRGQQVTLSCSPISGHRSVSWYQQTPGQGLQFLFEYFSETQRNKGNFPGRFSGRQFSNSRSEMNVSTLELGDSALYLCASSSDGAVEAFFGQGTRLTVV.

V usage is TRBV19 and J usage is TRBJ1-3, with 7 nucleotides matching TRBD1. The V and J ends lost 6 bases and 2 bases, in that order; junction bases with no gene match: 7. The CDR3 extends over 15 amino acids. Germline V gives CDR1 LNHDA, CDR2 SQIVND (reference sequence). This chain's CDR3 is CASRGTGAAGNTIYF. The CDR3, as DNA: TGTGCCAGTAGGGGAACAGGGGCAGCTGGAAACACCATATATTTT.

This clone turned up a few times. This rearrangement joins TRBV28 to TRBJ1-4; possible D gene TRBD1, 5 bases. CDR1 MDHEN and CDR2 SYDVKM come from the germline V gene. Deletions cut 5 bases from V and 5 bases from J, with 15 bases between. This CDR3 has 15 residues. The CDR3 DNA reads as TGTGCCAGCAGTAATCAGGGCCAGACAAATGAAAAACTGTTTTTT. It codes for CASSNQGQTNEKLFF.

In its sample, this clone was seen a few times. This chain links TRBV5-1 with TRBJ1-2, with 8 bases matching TRBD1. Germline-derived CDR1 and CDR2 are SGHRS and YFSETQ. This CDR3 comprises 14 residues. After removal of 2 bases from V and 3 bases from J, the junction contained 3 bases not matched to a gene. In nucleotides, the CDR3 is TGCGCCAGCAGCTTCTCGACAGGGGACTATGGCTACACCTTC. The encoded protein is CASSFSTGDYGYTF.

This clone was observed a handful of times. The gene calls are TRBV7-3 and TRBJ2-3, with TRBD2 matching over 7 bases. The J segment lost 5 bases and the V segment lost 6 bases, leaving 11 bases of the junction unmatched. Looked up from germline, CDR1 is SGHTA and CDR2 is FQGTGA. This CDR3 spans 15 amino acids. The CDR3 bases are TGTGCCAGCAGGGGCGGGACTACCCAACGAGATACGCAGTATTTT. As protein: CASRGGTTQRDTQYF.

This clone was seen a few times. The gene calls are TRBV10-3 and TRBJ2-1; TRBD2 matches 15 bases. The CDR3 length is 16 residues. V dropped 5 bases and J dropped 6; count of bases not matched to a gene: 5. Germline-derived CDR1 and CDR2 are ENHRY and SYGVKD. The CDR3 bases are TGTGCCATCAGTCGGACTAGCGGGAGGGCCGTCAATGAGCAGTTCTTC. Its translation is CAISRTSGRAVNEQFF.

The rearrangement joins TRBV28 to TRBJ2-5, with 10 bases lining up with TRBD1. J was trimmed by 0 bases and V by 3 bases; bases with no gene match: 7. This CDR3 is built from 17 residues. Per the germline V gene, CDR1 is MDHEN and CDR2 is SYDVKM. The CDR3 sequence: CASSLGQGPVNQETQYF. The CDR3 DNA reads TGTGCCAGCAGTTTGGGACAGGGGCCCGTGAACCAAGAGACCCAGTACTTC.

The rearrangement links TRBV28 to TRBJ2-7, with a tentative D call TRBD2 (6 bases). Germline V gene lookup returns CDR1 MDHEN and CDR2 SYDVKM. V was clipped by 3 bases and J by 7 bases, with 19 bases between them. The CDR3 sequence is 15 residues long. The CDR3 coding sequence is TGTGCCAGCAGTTTGGCCCTAGCGCGTCCTGGAGAGCAGTACTTC. Encoded protein: CASSLALARPGEQYF. Full variable domain (missing parts from reference TRBV28 and TRBJ2-7): DVKVTQSSRYLVKRTGEKVFLECVQDMDHENMFWYRQDPGLGLRLIYFSYDVKMKEKGDIPEGYSVSREKKERFSLILESASTNQTSMYLCASSLALARPGEQYFGPGTRLTVT.

V usage is TRBV9 and J usage is TRBJ2-7; 10 positions agree with TRBD2. Per germline, CDR1 SGDLS and CDR2 YYNGEE. The V segment lost 0 bases and the J segment 5 bases; nucleotides outside the gene matches: 8. This CDR3 comprises 16 residues. The CDR3 region has the DNA TGTGCCAGCAGCGTAGGAATGGCTAGCGGGAGAAACGAGCAGTACTTC. This gives the protein CASSVGMASGRNEQYF. Filled out from reference TRBV9 and TRBJ2-7, the complete variable domain reads DSGVTQTPKHLITATGQRVTLRCSPRSGDLSVYWYQQSLDQGLQFLIQYYNGEERAKGNILERFSAQQFPDLHSELNLSSLELGDSALYFCASSVGMASGRNEQYFGPGTRLTVT.

The chain couples TRBV28 to TRBJ1-3; a weak D match, TRBD1 (5 bases). The germline V gene encodes CDR1 MDHEN and CDR2 SYDVKM. The CDR3 runs to 16 residues. The V end was cut by 6 bases, the J end by 0 bases, with 15 bases between. CDR3 in amino acids: CASRGGGGSSGNTIYF. In DNA, the CDR3 is TGTGCCAGCAGAGGTGGGGGGGGATCCTCTGGAAACACCATATATTTT.

The rearrangement links TRBV9 to TRBJ2-7; 7 positions agree with TRBD1. V was pared by 0 bases and J by 3 bases, with 3 bases of the junction left unmatched. Germline CDR1 and CDR2: SGDLS and YYNGEE. CDR3 length: 14 amino acids. The CDR3 is CASSVGPGGYEQYF. The CDR3 nucleotides read TGTGCCAGCAGCGTAGGCCCAGGGGGCTACGAGCAGTACTTC.

This chain joins TRBV5-1 and TRBJ2-1; 9 bases are a match to TRBD2. Losses at the gene ends were 3 bases for V and 0 bases for J; bases not matched to a gene: 10. The CDR3 spans 18 residues. Germline values: CDR1 SGHRS, CDR2 YFSETQ. Written as DNA, the CDR3 is TGCGCCAGCAGCTACCTTGGACTAGCGTCGATCTCCTACAATGAGCAGTTCTTC. This codes for CASSYLGLASISYNEQFF.

The DNA for the CDR3 is TGTGCCAGCAGTACTGACGGGGGGCCGAAGAACACTGAAGCTTTCTTT. It translates to CASSTDGGPKNTEAFF. This sequence joins TRBV27 and TRBJ1-1; TRBD1 might be the D (6 bases). CDR3 length: 16 residues. Germline V gene sequence: CDR1 MNHEY, CDR2 SMNVEV (reference sequence). V was cut by 5 bases and J by 1 base, with 17 bases left in between.

This clone was counted a few times. This chain uses TRBV30 with TRBJ2-1; TRBD2 aligns across 11 bases. The J segment lost 6 bases and the V segment lost 8 bases, leaving 6 bases of the junction unmatched. The CDR3 has 13 amino acids. Per germline, CDR1 GTSNPN and CDR2 SVGIG (reference sequence). This chain's CDR3 is CAGTSGSSNEQFF. The DNA of the CDR3 is TGTGCCGGTACTAGCGGGAGTAGCAATGAGCAGTTCTTC.

CDR3 nucleotide sequence: TGTGCCAGCAGTTTAGCAGTCTCTAACACTGAAGCTTTCTTT. Protein product: CASSLAVSNTEAFF. This sequence joins TRBV27 and TRBJ1-1; D unclear. V lost 2 bases and J lost 2, with 9 bases in between. CDR1 and CDR2 (germline): MNHEY, SMNVEV (reference sequence). The CDR3 loop spans 14 amino acids.

The CDR3 region is CAWRVAGDGGYTF. Here the CDR3 DNA reads TGTGCCTGGAGGGTGGCAGGGGATGGGGGCTACACCTTC. V gene TRBV30 combines with J gene TRBJ1-2; weak D call: TRBD1 (6 bases). The CDR3 length is 13 residues. The germline gives CDR1 GTSNPN, CDR2 SVGIG (reference sequence). Deletions cut 3 bases from V and 8 bases from J, with 16 bases between.

The chain employs TRBV10-1 and TRBJ1-2; D unresolved. Germline V gene lookup returns CDR1 WNHNN and CDR2 SYGVQD (reference sequence). The V end was cut by 0 bases, the J end by 3 bases, with 5 bases between. This CDR3 is built from 13 residues. The CDR3 spells CASSESAYYGYTF. The CDR3 DNA is TGCGCCAGCAGTGAGTCAGCATACTATGGCTACACCTTC.